Shown below are 5 T cell receptor beta chains from a single sample sequenced in a study of T cells in Graves' hyperthyroidism and ophthalmopathy. The source material, RNA transcripts, was used to amplify TCR beta CDR3 regions. TCR CDR3 regions were first amplified by RT-PCR with HTBI primers. TCRdb re-called the multiplex PCR reads through MiXCR, storing one row per CDR3 protein. Among 350,000 to 400,000 distinct CDR3 sequences listed, roughly 20% were seen once. Sequencing was performed on blood. Receptors were obtained from a man between 18 and 35 years old with Graves' ophthalmopathy.

At least ten counts were recorded for this clonotype. The chain has TRBV9 and TRBJ1-6; D gene unclear. This CDR3 comprises 15 residues. Germline CDR1 SGDLS, CDR2 YYNGEE. V lost 0 bases and J 9 bases, leaving 13 bases between the germline ends. For the CDR3, the DNA is TGTGCCAGCAGCGTAGCGGGTTCTAGTGCTTCACCCCTCCACTTT. This gives the protein CASSVAGSSASPLHF.

This clonotype was counted many times. V and J are TRBV7-9 and TRBJ1-1, with no clear D. V dropped 4 bases and J dropped 7 bases, with 10 bases sitting between them. This CDR3 region has 12 residues. The germline gives CDR1 SEHNR, CDR2 FQNEAQ (reference sequence). Here the CDR3 reads CASSSFGSEAFF. The DNA of the CDR3 is TGTGCCAGCAGCTCGTTCGGGAGTGAAGCTTTCTTT.

This chain links TRBV19 with TRBJ1-2, with unresolved D. Looked up from germline, CDR1 is LNHDA and CDR2 is SQIVND (reference sequence). The CDR3 has 11 amino acids. V lost 7 bases, J lost 4 bases, and 7 bases lay in between. CDR3 sequence (DNA): TGTGCCAGTATGGGAGCCTATGGCTACACCTTC. It translates to CASMGAYGYTF.

This clonotype was recorded many times. The rearrangement uses TRBV28 and TRBJ2-3, with D tentatively TRBD2 (7 bases). The CDR3 loop spans 17 amino acids. The V gene lost 5 bases and the J gene lost 0 bases, with 18 bases spanning the gap. CDR1 MDHEN and CDR2 SYDVKM come from the germline V gene. CDR3 amino acids: CASSQTHGGPSTDTQYF. The CDR3 DNA reads TGTGCCAGCAGTCAAACACACGGGGGGCCTAGCACAGATACGCAGTATTTT.

A few counts support this clonotype. This chain joins TRBV5-1 and TRBJ2-7; D gene unclear. The V gene lost 0 bases and the J gene lost 2 bases, with 18 bases spanning the gap. The CDR3 loop spans 17 amino acids. Germline-derived CDR1 and CDR2 are SGHRS and YFSETQ. Here the CDR3 reads CASSLVAPSSGPYEQYF. In nucleotides, the CDR3 is TGCGCCAGCAGCTTGGTGGCTCCCTCCTCAGGCCCCTACGAGCAGTACTTC.